This TCR beta chain is drawn from a study of blood T cell repertoires in COVID-19 (TCRdb year 2020). Background for the entire study: Samples from collaborators originated in the United States, Italy and Spain and spanned both the acute and convalescent phases of COVID-19. The material from the prospective study consisted of cDNA or gDNA derived from T cells, B-cell-depleted T cells, or PBMCs. Deeply sampled blood TCRbeta repertoires from subjects exposed to, actively infected with, or recovered from COVID-19 were included in the dataset. The repertoires were released in a freely available public database intended as a resource for research on the immune response to SARS-CoV-2. The samples were drawn from two sources: the first 160 participants of the ongoing ImmuneRACE study, and 1,000 to 1,500 subjects contributed by 6 global collaborators. The sample metadata nearly always contained a de-identified subject ID, COVID-19 status, age in years and sex. HLA class I and class II types, where available, came from metadata supplied by the sample provider rather than from assay-based typing.

The immunoSEQ Assay, a bias-controlled multiplex PCR, was used to amplify TCRbeta CDR3 regions from genomic DNA. Processing in the source paper ran as follows. Nucleated cell counts per sample were estimated from amplification of reference gene primers within the assay. Sequence reads were collapsed and filtered to measure the absolute abundance of every unique TCRbeta CDR3 rearrangement. For each sample, productive Simpson clonality was calculated as the square root of Simpson's diversity index across productive rearrangements. In its TCRdb copy, this immuneACCESS table keeps in-frame sequences only and misses some clones. Where compared with another copy, unresolved V genes explain less than half of these, and the others have no known cause. That table furnishes V, J and clone size, whereas the DNA furnished D and trimming. The sample table contains approximately 150,000 clones; only one count was recorded for 88% of them. The ten largest account for approximately 2.4% of the sample.

What the work shows at the level of the full study, not this receptor alone: The quantity of clinical and demographic metadata differed by source and by participant and was supplied without curation.

Comment on this clone: What this receptor recognizes is not known. No much larger clone exists at a distance of one base, and base qualities are not known.

One collaborating source in Seattle enrolled patients during active infection and followed them longitudinally through the course of disease. The collaborating institutions used their own protocols to collect whole blood in K2EDTA tubes. For TCRbeta analysis, collaborators shipped samples in one of three forms: frozen whole blood, isolated PBMCs, or DNA extracted from either of those sample types. CDR1 and CDR2, per the germline V gene, are SGHRS and YFSETQ. CDR3 length: 15 amino acids, cysteine to phenylalanine. Just CDR3 DNA is preserved here, 45 bases in frame from base 1. Trimming removed 4 bases from V and 3 bases from J, leaving 16 bases between the germline ends.

Rearrangement joined TRBV5-1 to TRBJ1-1; a weak D assignment points to TRBD1 (6 bases agree). This clonotype originated in a human donor with COVID-19, enrolled during active disease. The donor label of this sample is uncertain. The sample consisted of peripheral blood. CDR3 sequence: CASSITGRGDTEAFF. In nucleotides, the sequence is TGCGCCAGCAGCATCACAGGGAGAGGGGACACTGAAGCTTTCTTT.